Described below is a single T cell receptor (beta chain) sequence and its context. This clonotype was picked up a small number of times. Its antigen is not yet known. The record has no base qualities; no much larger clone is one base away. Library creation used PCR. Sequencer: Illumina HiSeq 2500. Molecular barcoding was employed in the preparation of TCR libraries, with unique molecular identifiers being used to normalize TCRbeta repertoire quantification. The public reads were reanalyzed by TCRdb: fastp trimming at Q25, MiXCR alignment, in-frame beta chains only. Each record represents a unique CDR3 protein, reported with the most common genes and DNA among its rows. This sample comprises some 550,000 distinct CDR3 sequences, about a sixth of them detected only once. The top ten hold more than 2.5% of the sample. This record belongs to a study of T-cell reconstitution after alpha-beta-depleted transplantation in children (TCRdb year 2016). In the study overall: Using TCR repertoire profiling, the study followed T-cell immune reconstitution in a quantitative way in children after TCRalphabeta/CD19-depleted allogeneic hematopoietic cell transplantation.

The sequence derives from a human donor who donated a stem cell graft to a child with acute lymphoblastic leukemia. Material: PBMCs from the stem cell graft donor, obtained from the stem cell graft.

The CDR3 is CASSPGRGRRYNEQFF. The nucleotide sequence is given as TGTGCCAGCAGTCCCGGCAGGGGGCGACGCTACAATGAGCAGTTCTTC. The sequence is built from TRBV6-1 and TRBJ2-1; TRBD1 aligns with 8 central bases. The germline V and J ends show losses of 5 bases and 3 bases respectively, and no gene match explains 9 bases of the junction. Per the germline V gene, MNHNS is the CDR1 and SASEGT is the CDR2. From cysteine to phenylalanine, the CDR3 is 16 amino acids long. The entry retains the CDR3 DNA only, 48 bases that are in frame from base 1.